The 30 T cell receptor beta chains reported below all come from one sample, sequenced in a study of control samples from healthy donors and cancer patients. Some clones are missing from TCRdb's copy, which holds only in-frame ones; the method was immunoSEQ multiplex PCR. The sample lists 70,000 to 100,000 clones, 91% occurring once. The sequencing sample was made of blood. The origin of the receptors is a middle-aged man in good health.

This chain connects TRBV14 to TRBJ1-1; D gene ambiguous. Per germline, CDR1 SGHDN and CDR2 FVKESK. Trimming removed 4 bases at V and 4 bases at J, with 13 bases between. The length of the CDR3 is 14 residues. CDR3 region: CASSREEGFTEAFF. CDR3 DNA: TGTGCCAGCAGCCGGGAGGAAGGGTTCACTGAAGCTTTCTTT. Complete variable domain (other parts from reference TRBV14 and TRBJ1-1): EAGVTQFPSHSVIEKGQTVTLRCDPISGHDNLYWYRRVMGKEIKFLLHFVKESKQDESGMPNNRFLAERTGGTYSTLKVQPAELEDSGVYFCASSREEGFTEAFFGQGTRLTVV.

The V and J genes are TRBV4-1 and TRBJ2-2; the match to TRBD1 covers 8 bases. CDR3 length equals 16 residues. In germline, CDR1 is MGHRA, CDR2 YSYEKL. J gave up 6 bases and V 0 bases, and 6 bases lay outside the gene matches. The CDR3 spells CASSQEGRQGSGELFF. In DNA form, the CDR3 reads TGCGCCAGCAGCCAAGAAGGGAGACAGGGGTCCGGGGAGCTGTTTTTT.

V and J are TRBV3-1 (or the pseudogene TRBV3-2) and TRBJ2-2; the match to TRBD1 covers 9 bases. Per germline, CDR1 LGHDT and CDR2 YNNKEL (reference sequence). Losses at the gene ends were 5 bases for V and 4 bases for J; bases not matched to a gene: 5. The CDR3 is 15 residues long. The CDR3 nucleotides read TGTGCCAGCAGCGGGACAGGGTCGGTCACCGGGGAGCTGTTTTTT. It yields the protein CASSGTGSVTGELFF.

The rearrangement uses TRBV5-3 and TRBJ2-7; a weak D match, TRBD1 (6 bases). TRBV5-3 is designated an ORF whose function remains uncertain. The CDR3 runs to 17 residues. Trimming shortened V by 3 bases and J by 4 bases, and 23 bases separated the two germline ends. The CDR3 is CARSSDSLHSNVYEQYF. CDR3 nucleotide sequence: TGTGCCAGAAGCTCGGACAGCCTTCATAGTAACGTGTACGAGCAGTACTTC.

The chain couples TRBV29-1 to TRBJ1-3; D uncertain. Trimming shortened V by 4 bases and J by 0 bases, and 10 bases separated the two germline ends. The CDR3 length is 14 residues. Germline V gene sequence: CDR1 SQVTM, CDR2 ANQGSEA. The CDR3 sequence is CSVVVGSSGNTIYF. The CDR3 coding sequence is TGCAGCGTTGTCGTGGGGAGCTCTGGAAACACCATATATTTT.

This chain links TRBV7-2 with TRBJ2-3; D unresolved. CDR3 length: 16 amino acids. Germline CDR1 and CDR2: SGHTA and FQGNSA. V lost 5 bases and J 0 bases, leaving 15 bases between the germline ends. CDR3 bases: TGTGCCAGCAGCCCGAGACACCGAGACAGCACAGATACGCAGTATTTT. Residues: CASSPRHRDSTDTQYF.

The chain combines TRBV11-2 with TRBJ2-7; no clear D gene. Germline CDR1 and CDR2: SGHAT and FQNNGV. CDR3 length: 11 amino acids. Trimming shortened V by 6 bases and J by 0 bases, and 3 bases separated the two germline ends. The CDR3 is CASSYSYEQYF. CDR3 DNA sequence: TGTGCCAGCAGTTACTCCTACGAGCAGTACTTC.

The J gene is TRBJ2-3, the V gene TRBV15; 9 bases agree with TRBD2. This CDR3 is 19 amino acids long. CDR1 is LNHNV, CDR2 YYDKDF, per germline (reference sequence). Trimming took 1 base from V and 2 from J; bases not matched to a gene: 13. In DNA, the CDR3 is TGTGCCACCAGCAGAGCTCGGGGGCTAGCGGGGCAAAACACAGATACGCAGTATTTT. Translating gives CATSRARGLAGQNTDTQYF.

A single count supports this clone. Written as DNA, the CDR3 is TGTGCCAGTAGGTCTCCGCGGGGGGGCATAGATACGCAGTATTTT. Its protein is CASRSPRGGIDTQYF. The chain couples TRBV19 to TRBJ2-3, with 9 positions matching TRBD2. The ends lost 6 bases at V and 5 bases at J; junction bases unmatched: 9. The germline CDR1 and CDR2 sequences are LNHDA and SQIVND (reference sequence). The length of the CDR3 is 15 residues.

J is TRBJ1-3 and V is TRBV24-1; D gene uncertain. The germline CDR1 and CDR2 sequences are KGHDR and SFDVKD. The V end lost 8 bases, the J end lost 0 bases, and 16 bases lay between the germline ends. The CDR3 length is 16 residues. CDR3 in DNA: TGTGCCACCACCCCTACGGCCAGGAACTCTGGAAACACCATATATTTT. Protein sequence: CATTPTARNSGNTIYF.

The J gene is TRBJ2-7, the V gene TRBV24-1; D is tentatively TRBD1 or TRBD2 (5 bases each). The CDR3 length is 14 residues. Looked up from germline, CDR1 is KGHDR and CDR2 is SFDVKD. Trimming pared 2 bases from V and 2 bases from J, leaving 9 bases between. The CDR3 protein is CATSDSGTAYEQYF. CDR3 nucleotides: TGTGCCACCAGTGATTCCGGGACGGCCTACGAGCAGTACTTC.

The chain has TRBV6-2 or TRBV6-3 and TRBJ2-1; TRBD2 aligns across 7 bases. V gave up 0 bases and J gave up 10 bases; unmatched junction bases: 3. The CDR3 spans 13 residues. CDR1 MNHEY and CDR2 SVGEGT come from the germline V gene. The CDR3 loop is CASSYSNGGEQFF. CDR3 coding DNA: TGTGCCAGCAGTTACTCGAACGGGGGGGAGCAGTTCTTC.

The chain is built from TRBV7-9 and TRBJ1-2; unclear D gene. V was trimmed by 0 bases and J by 7 bases, leaving 9 bases between them. The V gene's germline CDR1 is SEHNR and CDR2 FQNEAQ (reference sequence). This CDR3 spans 13 amino acids. CDR3 DNA sequence: TGTGCCAGCAGCTTAGCTGGGGTCGGTGGCTACACCTTC. Its translation is CASSLAGVGGYTF.

The V and J genes are TRBV29-1 and TRBJ1-2; 9 positions match TRBD1. Trimming took 6 bases from V and 6 from J; bases not matched to a gene: 11. Germline loops: CDR1 SQVTM, CDR2 ANQGSEA. The CDR3 spans 14 residues. The CDR3 loop is CSVGDGQGRHGYTF. CDR3 coding DNA: TGCAGCGTAGGGGACGGACAGGGGAGGCATGGCTACACCTTC.

This chain joins TRBV18 and TRBJ2-1; 11 nucleotides line up with TRBD1. The junction had 10 bases not matched to a gene; V was cut back by 5 bases and J by 7 bases. Per the germline V gene, CDR1 is KGHSH and CDR2 is LQKENI. The CDR3 spans 16 residues. The CDR3 DNA reads as TGTGCCAGCTCATCAACCACGGGACAGGGGGGAAATGAGCAGTTCTTC. Its translation: CASSSTTGQGGNEQFF.

This clone was seen once. The chain is built from TRBV7-9 and TRBJ1-1; 7 bases fit TRBD1. The CDR3 totals 14 residues. J gave up 0 bases and V 8 bases, and 6 bases lay outside the gene matches. CDR1 is SEHNR and CDR2 is FQNEAQ in the germline V gene (reference sequence). The CDR3 DNA follows: TGTGCCAGCCATAAACAGGGGATGAACACTGAAGCTTTCTTT. The encoded protein is CASHKQGMNTEAFF.

The rearrangement links TRBV5-1 to TRBJ1-5; D is possibly TRBD1 (5 bases). Germline CDR1 is SGHRS and CDR2 is YFSETQ. Trimming shortened V by 4 bases and J by 0 bases, and 11 bases separated the two germline ends. This CDR3 has 15 residues. CDR3: CASSPMGGSNQPQHF. The CDR3 nucleotides are TGCGCCAGCAGCCCAATGGGGGGTAGCAATCAGCCCCAGCATTTT.

The chain employs TRBV27 and TRBJ1-6, with D unresolved. The CDR3 runs to 13 residues. Trimming took 4 bases from V and 6 from J, leaving 7 bases between them. Germline CDR1 reads MNHEY; CDR2 reads SMNVEV (reference sequence). In DNA, the CDR3 is TGTGCCAGCAGTTGGAAACCTAATTCACCCCTCCACTTT. It codes for CASSWKPNSPLHF.

The CDR3 is CASMQAGELDTQYF. As DNA, the CDR3 is TGTGCCAGCATGCAAGCGGGGGAGTTAGATACGCAGTATTTT. The chain carries TRBV6-6 and TRBJ2-3; 8 bases line up with TRBD2. The CDR3 spans 14 residues. V gave up 7 bases and J gave up 5 bases; unmatched junction bases: 8. Germline-derived CDR1 and CDR2 are MNHNY and SVGAGI (reference sequence).

The CDR3 region is CATSDKGDLYQETQYF. The CDR3 DNA reads TGTGCCACCAGTGATAAAGGTGATTTGTACCAAGAGACCCAGTACTTC. The chain is built from TRBV24-1 and TRBJ2-5; D ambiguous. Trimming left V 3 bases short and J 0 bases short, with 13 bases between. This CDR3 is 16 amino acids long. The germline V gene has CDR1 KGHDR and CDR2 SFDVKD.

J is TRBJ1-2 and V is TRBV9; maybe TRBD1 (5 bases). Germline V gene data show CDR1 as SGDLS and CDR2 as YYNGEE. The CDR3 is 18 residues long. The V end was cut by 0 bases, the J end by 0 bases, with 18 bases between. The CDR3 loop reads CASSVEGKGTDPNYGYTF. In DNA form, the CDR3 reads TGTGCCAGCAGCGTAGAGGGGAAGGGGACGGATCCTAACTATGGCTACACCTTC.

J is TRBJ2-1 and V is TRBV5-8; D might be TRBD1 (6 bases). The V gene lost 1 base and the J gene lost 7 bases, with 9 bases spanning the gap. Germline CDR1 and CDR2: SGHTS and YDEGEE. The CDR3 has 13 residues. CDR3 sequence: CASSLRGQNEQFF. CDR3 in DNA: TGTGCCAGCAGCTTGAGAGGACAGAATGAGCAGTTCTTC. Filled out from reference TRBV5-8 and TRBJ2-1, the complete variable domain reads EAGVTQSPTHLIKTRGQQATLRCSPISGHTSVYWYQQALGLGLQFLLWYDEGEERNRGNFPPRFSGRQFPNYSSELNVNALELEDSALYLCASSLRGQNEQFFGPGTRLTVL.

This clone was seen a single time. Written as DNA, the CDR3 is TGTGCCAGCAGCCTACAGGGCTACGAGCAGTACTTC. Translating gives CASSLQGYEQYF. V gene TRBV25-1 combines with J gene TRBJ2-7; D perhaps matches TRBD1 (6 bases). The CDR3 contains 12 residues. Germline V gene lookup returns CDR1 MGHDK and CDR2 SYGVNS. V was trimmed by 6 bases and J by 3 bases, leaving 9 bases between them.

V gene TRBV6-5 combines with J gene TRBJ2-5; 8 bases fit TRBD1. This CDR3 has 15 residues. V lost 6 bases, J lost 5 bases, and 11 bases stayed unmatched. Per the germline V gene, CDR1 is MNHEY and CDR2 is SVGAGI. The CDR3 sequence is CASRVDPGGGETQYF. The CDR3 DNA sequence: TGTGCCAGCAGGGTCGACCCAGGGGGCGGGGAGACCCAGTACTTC.

The rearrangement uses TRBV7-9 and TRBJ2-1, with 9 bases fitting TRBD2. V dropped 4 bases and J dropped 7; count of bases not matched to a gene: 8. Germline CDR1 reads SEHNR; CDR2 reads FQNEAQ (reference sequence). This CDR3 has 15 amino acids. CDR3 sequence: CASSSEGLALNEQFF. In DNA form, the CDR3 reads TGTGCCAGCAGCTCCGAAGGACTAGCGTTGAATGAGCAGTTCTTC.

The chain is built from TRBV29-1 and TRBJ1-3; the D gene is possibly TRBD1 (5 bases). Deletions cut 4 bases from V and 2 bases from J, with 12 bases between. This CDR3 has 14 amino acids. Germline CDR1 reads SQVTM; CDR2 reads ANQGSEA. This CDR3 reads CSVGMVGAGNTIYF. CDR3 nucleotide sequence: TGCAGCGTTGGGATGGTGGGGGCTGGAAACACCATATATTTT. Using reference TRBV29-1 and TRBJ1-3 for the parts outside the CDR3, the full variable domain is SAVISQKPSRDICQRGTSLTIQCQVDSQVTMMFWYRQQPGQSLTLIATANQGSEATYESGFVIDKFPISRPNLTFSTLTVSNMSPEDSSIYLCSVGMVGAGNTIYFGEGSWLTVV.

V and J are TRBV19 and TRBJ1-3, with D tentatively TRBD1 (5 bases). The V gene's germline CDR1 is LNHDA and CDR2 SQIVND (reference sequence). This CDR3 comprises 16 residues. V was cut by 1 base and J by 4 bases, with 14 bases left in between. CDR3 DNA sequence: TGTGCCAGTAGTATAGGCCTCCCGGGACTGGGAAACACCATATATTTT. Its protein is CASSIGLPGLGNTIYF. The whole variable domain, filled in from reference TRBV19 and TRBJ1-3, reads DGGITQSPKYLFRKEGQNVTLSCEQNLNHDAMYWYRQDPGQGLRLIYYSQIVNDFQKGDIAEGYSVSREKKESFPLTVTSAQKNPTAFYLCASSIGLPGLGNTIYFGEGSWLTVV.

This chain connects TRBV7-2 to TRBJ1-1; D is unclear. CDR3 length: 14 amino acids. The germline V gene has CDR1 SGHTA and CDR2 FQGNSA. Between the trimmed V and J ends, which lost 0 bases and 1 base, there was a span of 6 bases. The CDR3 is CASSLAFKNTEAFF. CDR3 nucleotides: TGTGCCAGCAGCTTAGCGTTCAAGAACACTGAAGCTTTCTTT.

The chain employs TRBV4-1 and TRBJ2-1, with 11 bases matching TRBD1. Germline-derived CDR1 and CDR2 are MGHRA and YSYEKL. The J segment lost 7 bases and the V segment lost 1 base, leaving 6 bases of the junction unmatched. The CDR3 consists of 16 residues. The CDR3 DNA follows: TGCGCCAGCAGCCAAGGAGGGACAGGGGGTTTGAATGAGCAGTTCTTC. It translates to CASSQGGTGGLNEQFF.

This clone was found a few times. CDR3 protein: CSLKAADTQYF. CDR3 nucleotide sequence: TGCAGCCTGAAGGCGGCAGATACGCAGTATTTT. The chain couples TRBV29-1 to TRBJ2-3; D call uncertain. The V gene lost 8 bases and the J gene lost 4 bases, with 10 bases spanning the gap. Germline V gives CDR1 SQVTM, CDR2 ANQGSEA. This CDR3 is 11 amino acids long.